This TCR beta chain originates from a study of regulatory T cells in long-lasting Graves disease (dated by TCRdb to the early 2020s). Background on the whole study: Newly diagnosed Graves' disease patients had taken antithyroid drugs for less than 3 months. Patients with persistent Graves' disease were compared with patients with newly diagnosed Graves' disease using TCR sequencing and RNA sequencing of peripheral blood. The study was conducted in China and was registered as a clinical trial. A total of roughly 35 samples were covered by TCR sequencing, comprising some 13 persistent and around 20 newly diagnosed Graves' disease patients. Here is what the overall study found, with its caveats: TRBV28, TRBJ1-2 and TRBJ2-5 were preferentially used in persistent disease, while TRBV20-1 and TRBJ2-1 were favored in newly diagnosed disease. A larger number of public clonotypes was shared among persistent patients (around 3,000) than among newly diagnosed patients (around 870). Persistent Graves' disease patients showed lower TCR Shannon entropy and fewer highly expanded clones than newly diagnosed patients, suggesting clonal expansion. Sequencing and analysis were restricted to the TCR beta chain. As a limitation, the authors acknowledged that the small sample size may reduce accuracy. Because the primary lesion, thyroid tissue, could not be accessed, the study looked at peripheral blood alone.

The receptor library was made with multiplex PCR. TCRdb records Illumina HiSeq 4000 as the sequencer. iRepertoire HTBI primers and Arm-PCR amplification of CDR3 regions were used to construct TCR beta libraries. Before sequencing, the PCR products went through gel purification. Processing in the source paper ran as follows. Across samples, roughly 60 TRBV and 13 to 15 TRBJ segments were identified and used for gene usage analysis of CDR3 amino acid clonotypes. COPE and FqMerger were used to merge the filtered high-quality paired reads into contigs. BLAST was used to align contigs to the IMGT TRBV, TRBD and TRBJ reference genes, and CDR3 was defined following IMGT. Clonotypes above 0.1% frequency were classified as highly expanded clones. Shannon entropy was used to measure repertoire diversity, and the Gini coefficient was used to measure V-J evenness. A clonotype was considered public if more than one individual shared it. TCRdb took the public reads, trimmed them with fastp at Q25, ran MiXCR for clone calling and kept in-frame beta chains. Identical CDR3 proteins give one entry, which carries the most common genes and DNA. The V and J calls were not made by the authors but by TCRdb's processing. Present in this sample are roughly 410,000 distinct CDR3 sequences, approximately 16% of which were seen just once. The ten largest clonotypes hold roughly 8% of the sample.

V and J lose 2 bases and 4 bases, and a span of 18 bases separates them. CDR1 and CDR2 are drawn from the germline V gene: MDHEN, SYDVKM. From the cysteine through the phenylalanine, the CDR3 covers 16 amino acids. Only CDR3 DNA remains: 48 bases, in frame from the first base. The time point tag for this specimen amounts to: newly diagnosed GD, antithyroid drugs for less than 3 months. For both TCR sequencing and RNA sequencing, RNA was extracted from PBMCs in TRIzol. The diagnosis of Graves' disease followed American Thyroid Association guidelines. The patients came from an endocrinology department in Xi'an, China. Each patient gave approximately 10 milliliters of peripheral blood, collected in an EDTA anticoagulant tube. Ficoll Paque Plus density gradient separation was used to isolate PBMCs, and no additional T cell sorting was done. An Agilent 2100 Bioanalyzer and agarose gel were used to check RNA quality, and a NanoDrop 2000 was used to measure RNA concentration.

This clonotype was observed many times. Its antigen specificity is not known. No clone much larger than this one lies a single base away; base qualities are absent. The data also belong to a second study, concerning T cells in Graves' hyperthyroidism and ophthalmopathy. The second investigation adds: Stable Graves' hyperthyroidism was defined as the absence of progression to ophthalmopathy over 18 months of follow-up. Hyperthyroidism patients were newly diagnosed, had a disease duration of under 2 months, and were aged 18 to 65 years. The study excluded patients with uncontrolled infections, other autoimmune diseases, pregnancy or lactation. Diagnoses were established on the basis of clinical symptoms, serum thyroxine and TRAb, thyroid ultrasound, and orbital computed tomography. A first-round RT-PCR of the TCR CDR3 used the HTBI primer set with the Qiagen OneStep RT-PCR kit. Blood samples also contained most of the expanded thyroid clonotypes (frequency above 0.001), which suggests that blood repertoires may reflect thyroid immune responses. A 13 V-J signature model separated ophthalmopathy from stable hyperthyroidism, with about 88% sensitivity and 81.08% specificity in cross-validation and 80%/75% in testing. In validation, progression to ophthalmopathy was predicted by the model with 70.59% sensitivity and under 85% specificity, a median of approximately 7.1 months before onset. To identify distinguishing TCR V-J signatures, a discovery cohort of around 100 patients was used, comprising 43 with Graves' ophthalmopathy and about 59 with stable Graves' hyperthyroidism. Prospective prediction of ophthalmopathy was tested in an independent validation cohort consisting of 18 hyperthyroidism patients and 17 patients who later progressed to ophthalmopathy. For training and testing, the 100 or so patients in the discovery cohort were randomly divided in a 7:3 ratio. Thyroid tissue and blood T-cell repertoires from about six Graves' hyperthyroidism patients were also compared in the study. Following sampling, methimazole starting at 30 mg daily was given to hyperthyroidism patients, and high-dose intravenous methylprednisolone was given to ophthalmopathy patients. Libraries were constructed in a second round of multiplex PCR, after which size selection and purification were performed. Paired-end sequencing of the libraries was performed with 100 bp reads on an Illumina HiSeq2000. SOAPnuke was used to process the raw data, removing reads that contained adapters or uncalled bases, had a mean Phred below 15, or lacked an exact match to the constant primer or identifier. COPE v1.2.5 was used to merge the high-quality paired reads, and each unique nucleotide sequence was defined as a clonotype. MiTCR v1.1 was used to align clonotypes to the IMGT TRBV, TRBD and TRBJ reference segments. Only V-J combinations with frequency above 0.0001, covering 99% to 99.2% of repertoires, were analysed. A TCS score was defined as the ratio of F50 (clonal expansion) to E x V (chaos), with BLOSUM62-based TCRdist applied between CDR3 peptides within each V-J. Welch's t-statistics and random forest reduced fewer than 550 V-J features to 10 to 15, which were used in a naive Bayes classifier (R e1071). No statistical method was used to set the sample size in advance, and investigators knew the group allocation. The paper reports TCR Vbeta CDR3 sequencing of fewer than 150 peripheral blood samples: over 40 ophthalmopathy, fewer than 85 hyperthyroidism and approximately 17 progressor patients.

The chain is assembled from TRBV28 and TRBJ2-7; TRBD1 might be the D gene, on 5 matching bases. Material: peripheral blood mononuclear cells (PBMCs), obtained at new diagnosis, from a patient treated with antithyroid drugs. The receptor's source is a middle-aged woman with Graves disease. Donor details come from another sample of the same person, matched by shared clones. The CDR3 has the sequence CASSLEQALMGYEQYF. Here is the DNA: TGTGCCAGCAGTTTAGAACAGGCCCTGATGGGTTACGAGCAGTACTTC.